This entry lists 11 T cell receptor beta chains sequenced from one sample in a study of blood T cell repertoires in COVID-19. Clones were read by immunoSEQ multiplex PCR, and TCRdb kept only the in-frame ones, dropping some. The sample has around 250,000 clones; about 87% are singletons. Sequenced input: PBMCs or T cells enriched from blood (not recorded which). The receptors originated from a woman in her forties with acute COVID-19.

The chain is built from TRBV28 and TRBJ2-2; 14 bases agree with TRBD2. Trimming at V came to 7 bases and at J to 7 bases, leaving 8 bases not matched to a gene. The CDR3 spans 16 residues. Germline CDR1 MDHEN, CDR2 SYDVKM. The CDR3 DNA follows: TGTGCCAGCAAACCGGGACTAGCGGGAGACGTCGGGGAGCTGTTTTTT. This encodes CASKPGLAGDVGELFF.

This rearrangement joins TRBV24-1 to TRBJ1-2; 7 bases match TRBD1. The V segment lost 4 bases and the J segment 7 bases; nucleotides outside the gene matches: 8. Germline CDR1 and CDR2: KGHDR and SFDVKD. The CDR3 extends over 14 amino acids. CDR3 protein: CATSDPQGFGGYTF. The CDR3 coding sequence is TGTGCCACCAGTGACCCACAGGGGTTTGGTGGCTACACCTTC.

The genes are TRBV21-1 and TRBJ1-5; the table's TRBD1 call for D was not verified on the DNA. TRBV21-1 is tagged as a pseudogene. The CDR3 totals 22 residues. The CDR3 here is CASSVVDIPPGQGAYSNQPQHF. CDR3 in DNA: TGTGCCAGCAGCGTTGTAGACATACCTCCGGGACAGGGGGCTTATAGCAATCAGCCCCAGCATTTT.

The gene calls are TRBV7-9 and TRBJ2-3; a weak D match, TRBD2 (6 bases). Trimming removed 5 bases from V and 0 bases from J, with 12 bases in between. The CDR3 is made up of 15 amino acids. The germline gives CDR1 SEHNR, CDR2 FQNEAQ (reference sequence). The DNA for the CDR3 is TGTGCCAGCAGCCCAGCTAGCGATAGCACAGATACGCAGTATTTT. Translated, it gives CASSPASDSTDTQYF.

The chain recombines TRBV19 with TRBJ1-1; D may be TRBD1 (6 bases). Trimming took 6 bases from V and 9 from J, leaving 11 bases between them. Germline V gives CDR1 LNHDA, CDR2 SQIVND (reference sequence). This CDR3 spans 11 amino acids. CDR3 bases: TGTGCCAGTAGCAGGGGCCGCCAAGCTTTCTTT. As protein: CASSRGRQAFF.

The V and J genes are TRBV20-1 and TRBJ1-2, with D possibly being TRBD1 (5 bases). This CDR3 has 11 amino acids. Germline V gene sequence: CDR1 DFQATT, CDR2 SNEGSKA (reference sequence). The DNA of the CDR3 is TGCAGGTTGGGGGAGGACTATGGCTACACCTTC. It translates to CRLGEDYGYTF.

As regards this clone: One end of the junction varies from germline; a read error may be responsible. For the CDR3, the DNA is TGTGCCAGCAAAGGTTCCAGGGGACAGGGTAATCGAGAGATCCAGTACTTC. Protein: CASKGSRGQGNREIQYF. This chain uses TRBV2 with TRBJ2-5; 9 bases are shared with TRBD1. From germline, CDR1 is SNHLY and CDR2 FYNNEI. This CDR3 has 17 amino acids.

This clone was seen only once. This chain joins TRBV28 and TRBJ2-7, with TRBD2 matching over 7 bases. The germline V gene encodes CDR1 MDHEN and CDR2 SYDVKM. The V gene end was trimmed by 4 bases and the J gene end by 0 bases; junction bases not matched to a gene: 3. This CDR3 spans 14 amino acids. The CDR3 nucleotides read TGTGCCAGCAGTTGGGGGAGGGCCTCCTACGAGCAGTACTTC. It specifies CASSWGRASYEQYF.

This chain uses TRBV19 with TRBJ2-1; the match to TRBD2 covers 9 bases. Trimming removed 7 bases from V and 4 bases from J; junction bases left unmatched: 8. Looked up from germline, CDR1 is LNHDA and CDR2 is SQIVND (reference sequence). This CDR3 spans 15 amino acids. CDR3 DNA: TGTGCCAGTACCGCACTAGCGGGCATATACAATGAGCAGTTCTTC. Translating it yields CASTALAGIYNEQFF. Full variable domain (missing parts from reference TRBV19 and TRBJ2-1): DGGITQSPKYLFRKEGQNVTLSCEQNLNHDAMYWYRQDPGQGLRLIYYSQIVNDFQKGDIAEGYSVSREKKESFPLTVTSAQKNPTAFYLCASTALAGIYNEQFFGPGTRLTVL.

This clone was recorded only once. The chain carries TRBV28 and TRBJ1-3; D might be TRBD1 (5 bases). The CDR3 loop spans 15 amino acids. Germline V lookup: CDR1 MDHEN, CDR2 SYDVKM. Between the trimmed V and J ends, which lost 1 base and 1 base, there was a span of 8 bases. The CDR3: CASSLLGGSGNTIYF. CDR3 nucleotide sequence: TGTGCCAGCAGTTTATTGGGGGGATCTGGAAACACCATATATTTT.

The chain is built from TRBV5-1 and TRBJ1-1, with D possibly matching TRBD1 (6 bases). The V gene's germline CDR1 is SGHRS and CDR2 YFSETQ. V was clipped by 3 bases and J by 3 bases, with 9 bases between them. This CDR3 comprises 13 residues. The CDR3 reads CASSSDRYTEAFF. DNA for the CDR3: TGCGCCAGCAGCTCCGACAGGTACACTGAAGCTTTCTTT.